Listed here is a single T cell receptor (beta chain). The junction departs from germline at one end; a sequencing error may be responsible. The CDR3 contains 16 residues. Germline CDR1 is DFQATT and CDR2 is SNEGSKA (reference sequence). Next came a second PCR, run for roughly 6 to 11 cycles, which used a sample-barcoded 5' primer along with a J-beta primer mix. One entry per CDR3 protein, called by TCRdb with MiXCR from the 5' RACE reads. Seen here are around 1.7 million distinct CDR3 sequences, 25% to 30% observed once, and the top ten hold 6.5% to 8.5%. This record comes from a study of blood T cells in healthy people across ages.

This chain connects TRBV20-1 to TRBJ1-1, with D unclear. The receptor's source is a woman aged 25-40 years in good health. Sequenced: blood. The CDR3 DNA reads as TGCAGAGCTAGAGATCTTGAGGGCAGTCCTAACACTGAAGCTTTCTTT. As protein: CRARDLEGSPNTEAFF.